Each of the 24 T cell receptor beta chains below was sequenced from the same sample in a study of regulatory T cells in long-lasting Graves disease. To make TCR beta libraries, researchers used iRepertoire HTBI primers and Arm-PCR of CDR3 regions. TCRdb independently ran MiXCR on the multiplex PCR reads; one entry per CDR3 protein. In the table there are some 560,000 distinct CDR3 sequences, about 16% of which are singletons. Time point: newly diagnosed GD, antithyroid drugs for less than 3 months. Construction of the TCR library relied on RNA isolated from PBMCs. This sample also belongs to another study, concerning T cells in Graves' hyperthyroidism and ophthalmopathy.

The specimen comprised peripheral blood mononuclear cells (PBMCs), sampled at new diagnosis, from a patient treated with antithyroid drugs. The receptor set was obtained from a woman aged 35-60 years with Graves disease.

This chain connects TRBV24-1 to TRBJ1-1, with D maybe TRBD1 (6 bases). Germline-derived CDR1 and CDR2 are KGHDR and SFDVKD. With 8 bases removed from V and 13 bases from J, the gap between germline ends came to 22 bases. The CDR3 extends over 13 amino acids. CDR3 sequence (DNA): TGTGCCACCAATCAAGACGTTGGACAGCGATTTTTCTTT. Translated: CATNQDVGQRFFF.

The chain employs TRBV19 and TRBJ1-1, with 8 bases aligning to TRBD1. J lost 5 bases, V lost 2 bases, and 7 bases had no gene match. CDR1 is LNHDA, CDR2 SQIVND, per germline (reference sequence). The CDR3 sequence is 15 residues long. The CDR3 loop reads CASSILGQGVTEAFF. CDR3 nucleotides: TGTGCCAGTAGTATACTAGGACAGGGCGTGACTGAAGCTTTCTTT.

This clonotype was recorded many times. V is TRBV18 and J is TRBJ1-5, with 7 positions matching TRBD1. Per the germline V gene, CDR1 is KGHSH and CDR2 is LQKENI. V gave up 6 bases and J gave up 6 bases; unmatched junction bases: 5. This CDR3 is built from 13 residues. DNA for the CDR3: TGTGCCAGCTCCCCGGGACAGTTTCAGCCCCAGCATTTT. Translating it yields CASSPGQFQPQHF.

V and J are TRBV6-1 and TRBJ1-6; no firm D call. Looked up from germline, CDR1 is MNHNS and CDR2 is SASEGT. This CDR3 has 16 amino acids. Trimming cost V 7 bases and J 0 bases, with 13 bases left between them. The CDR3 nucleotides read TGTGCCAGCAAAGGTGGAACGCGCTCCTATAATTCACCCCTCCACTTT. It codes for CASKGGTRSYNSPLHF.

The V call is TRBV12-3 or TRBV12-4, the J call TRBJ2-1, with D hard to call. V lost 1 base and J lost 0, with 10 bases in between. The CDR3 totals 16 residues. The CDR3 bases are TGTGCCAGCAGTTTAGATCAACCTAGCTCCTACAATGAGCAGTTCTTC. Translated, it gives CASSLDQPSSYNEQFF.

This clonotype has only a few counts. The rearrangement links TRBV20-1 to TRBJ2-7, with D possibly called TRBD1 or TRBD2 (5 bases each). V lost 0 bases and J lost 4, with 13 bases in between. The CDR3 consists of 14 residues. Germline V gene data show CDR1 as DFQATT and CDR2 as SNEGSKA (reference sequence). This CDR3 reads CSARDKAGGYEQYF. Here the CDR3 DNA reads TGCAGTGCTAGAGATAAGGCTGGGGGATACGAGCAGTACTTC.

This clonotype was seen at least ten times. The V gene is TRBV3-1, the J gene TRBJ2-5; the D is unclear. CDR3 length: 11 amino acids. V lost 2 bases to trimming and J lost 5 bases, with 3 bases between them. Germline V gene lookup returns CDR1 LGHDT and CDR2 YNNKEL (reference sequence). CDR3 amino acids: CASSQMETQYF. The CDR3 nucleotides are TGTGCCAGCAGCCAAATGGAGACCCAGTACTTC.

This clonotype has ten or more counts. The V gene is TRBV3-1, the J gene TRBJ2-5; D is unclear. CDR1 LGHDT and CDR2 YNNKEL come from the germline V gene (reference sequence). The V and J ends lost 1 base and 6 bases respectively, with 6 bases between them. The CDR3 has 12 amino acids. CDR3 coding DNA: TGTGCCAGCAGCCAAGCAGATCAGACCCAGTACTTC. Amino acids: CASSQADQTQYF.

For this clonotype: This sequence may be a read error, since a much larger clone differs from it by one base. The rearrangement uses TRBV7-8 and TRBJ1-1; D not resolved. The CDR3 has 15 amino acids. Germline assignment: CDR1 SGHVS and CDR2 FQNEAQ. Trimming took off 5 bases at V and 1 base at J, with 14 bases between the two ends. The CDR3 DNA reads as TGTGCCAGCAGCACCGAAGGACTTACGAACACTGAAGCTTTCTTT. It codes for CASSTEGLTNTEAFF.

Note on this clonotype: A much larger clone is a single base away; this may be a read error. Since the CDR3 does not end with the conserved phenylalanine or tryptophan, this likely comes from a read error. This chain joins TRBV5-6 and TRBJ1-2; D not resolved. V lost 2 bases, J lost 8 bases, and 13 bases lay in between. This CDR3 contains 13 residues. The germline CDR1 and CDR2 sequences are SGHDT and YYEEEE. The CDR3 DNA reads TGTGCCAGCAGCTTAGATGAGGCTTCCGGCTACACCCTC. Residues: CASSLDEASGYTL.

The genes are TRBV5-6 and TRBJ2-1; TRBD2 matches 15 bases. CDR3 length: 15 residues. J was trimmed by 11 bases and V by 4 bases; bases with no gene match: 7. Germline values: CDR1 SGHDT, CDR2 YYEEEE. This CDR3 reads CASSARTSGGVKQFF. The CDR3 DNA is TGTGCCAGCAGCGCACGGACTAGCGGGGGGGTTAAGCAGTTCTTC.

This clonotype was picked up many times. This chain joins TRBV20-1 and TRBJ1-2; D is possibly TRBD1 (5 bases). Germline CDR1 and CDR2: DFQATT and SNEGSKA (reference sequence). Trimming cost V 3 bases and J 0 bases, with 11 bases left between them. The CDR3 has 14 residues. As DNA, the CDR3 is TGCAGTGCTAGTTGGGACGCTGCTAACTATGGCTACACCTTC. Translation gives CSASWDAANYGYTF.

There are a few counts of this clonotype. The chain recombines TRBV6-1 with TRBJ1-3, with D possibly TRBD1 on 5 matching bases. V lost 2 bases and J 7 bases, leaving 12 bases between the germline ends. Per germline, CDR1 MNHNS and CDR2 SASEGT. CDR3 length: 14 amino acids. The CDR3 DNA is TGTGCCAGCAGTGAACCGGGACTAGGTAACACCATATATTTT. Translation: CASSEPGLGNTIYF.

This clonotype was recorded at least ten times. V gene TRBV28 combines with J gene TRBJ1-2, with D perhaps matching TRBD1 (6 bases). This CDR3 is 16 amino acids long. The V gene lost 4 bases and the J gene lost 4 bases, with 19 bases spanning the gap. Per germline, CDR1 MDHEN and CDR2 SYDVKM. CDR3 sequence reads: CASSSAGGAGLYGYTF. The CDR3 DNA is TGTGCCAGCAGTTCCGCCGGGGGGGCCGGACTCTATGGCTACACCTTC.

J is TRBJ2-3 and V is TRBV7-2; D unresolved. The CDR3 runs 13 residues. The V gene's germline CDR1 is SGHTA and CDR2 FQGNSA. V was clipped by 1 base and J by 4 bases, with 6 bases between them. The chain's CDR3 is CASSLEDADTQYF. The CDR3 DNA reads TGTGCCAGCAGCTTAGAAGACGCAGATACGCAGTATTTT.

This clonotype was counted only a few times. The DNA of the CDR3 is TGCGCCAGCAGCTTGGGGGACAGGGGCTATGGCTACACCTTC. Protein: CASSLGDRGYGYTF. The V and J genes are TRBV5-1 and TRBJ1-2, with 10 bases identical to TRBD1. The CDR3 runs to 14 residues. The V gene end was trimmed by 0 bases and the J gene end by 4 bases; junction bases not matched to a gene: 0. The germline V gene encodes CDR1 SGHRS and CDR2 YFSETQ.

The rearrangement links TRBV7-9 to TRBJ1-6; TRBD1 matches 9 bases. The CDR3 spans 17 residues. V was pared by 4 bases and J by 4 bases, with 8 bases of the junction left unmatched. The germline V gene has CDR1 SEHNR and CDR2 FQNEAQ (reference sequence). The CDR3 DNA reads TGTGCCAGCAGCTCGGGACAGGGATTAATGTATAATTCACCCCTCCACTTT. It specifies CASSSGQGLMYNSPLHF.

This clonotype has ten or more counts. The genes are TRBV5-1 and TRBJ2-3; 7 bases match TRBD1. V lost 1 base and J lost 2; bases outside the gene matches: 7. This CDR3 contains 16 residues. CDR1 and CDR2 from the germline V gene are SGHRS and YFSETQ. For the CDR3, the DNA is TGCGCCAGCAGCTTGCTTACAGGGGCGATCACAGATACGCAGTATTTT. Translated: CASSLLTGAITDTQYF.

Only a few counts were recorded for this clonotype. This rearrangement joins TRBV10-3 to TRBJ1-2, with 9 bases fitting TRBD1. Germline CDR1 reads ENHRY; CDR2 reads SYGVKD. This CDR3 is 14 amino acids long. The junction had 6 bases not matched to a gene; V was cut back by 2 bases and J by 8 bases. The CDR3 DNA sequence: TGTGCCATCAGTGAGACCCAGGGACAGGGAGGCTACACCTTC. Translated, it gives CAISETQGQGGYTF.

The table lists this clonotype with a few counts. The V gene is TRBV19, the J gene TRBJ1-1; TRBD1 is a possible D gene (5 bases). The CDR3 consists of 14 residues. CDR1 is LNHDA, CDR2 SQIVND, per germline (reference sequence). The germline V and J ends were trimmed by 3 bases and 5 bases, with 13 bases remaining between them. The CDR3 reads CASSIAGRGTEAFF. DNA for the CDR3: TGTGCCAGTAGTATTGCAGGGCGGGGAACTGAAGCTTTCTTT.

Ten or more counts support this clonotype. The chain links TRBV10-3 to TRBJ2-3, with 12 bases fitting TRBD2. V lost 9 bases and J lost 2; bases outside the gene matches: 3. Germline values: CDR1 ENHRY, CDR2 SYGVKD. The length of the CDR3 is 14 residues. CDR3 in DNA: TGTGCCATAAGGACTAGCGGGGACACAGATACGCAGTATTTT. This sequence encodes CAIRTSGDTDTQYF.

The chain has TRBV19 and TRBJ2-7; the match to TRBD1 covers 7 bases. This CDR3 is built from 17 residues. J gave up 5 bases and V 5 bases, and 18 bases lay outside the gene matches. In germline, CDR1 is LNHDA, CDR2 SQIVND (reference sequence). DNA for the CDR3: TGTGCCAGTAGTTCGAGAGGCGATGCGACAGGGCCCCACGAGCAGTACTTC. It encodes CASSSRGDATGPHEQYF.

The V and J genes are TRBV29-1 and TRBJ2-1; 9 nucleotides match TRBD1. The V segment lost 6 bases and the J segment 10 bases; nucleotides outside the gene matches: 13. The CDR3 runs 14 residues. Germline V gene lookup returns CDR1 SQVTM and CDR2 ANQGSEA. Here the CDR3 reads CSVATGTGNVEQFF. The CDR3 nucleotides read TGCAGCGTCGCCACCGGGACAGGGAACGTCGAGCAGTTCTTC.

The table lists this clonotype with a few counts. The chain is built from TRBV18 and TRBJ1-1, with 12 bases fitting TRBD1. V shed 0 bases, J shed 6 bases, and the junction held 5 bases outside the gene matches. The CDR3 is made up of 16 amino acids. Germline V gene data show CDR1 as KGHSH and CDR2 as LQKENI. The CDR3 nucleotides are TGTGCCAGCTCACCACCGGGACAGGGGGCGAGGTCTGAAGCTTTCTTT. Translating gives CASSPPGQGARSEAFF.